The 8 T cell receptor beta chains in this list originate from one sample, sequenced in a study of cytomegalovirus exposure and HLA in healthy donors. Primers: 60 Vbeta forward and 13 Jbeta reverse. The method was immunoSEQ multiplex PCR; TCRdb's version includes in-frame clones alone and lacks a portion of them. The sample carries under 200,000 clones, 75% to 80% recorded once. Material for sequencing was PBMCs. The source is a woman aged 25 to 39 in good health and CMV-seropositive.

In DNA, the CDR3 is TGTGCCAGCAGCTCCGCGGGGGTTGAAAAACTGTTTTTT. The encoded protein is CASSSAGVEKLFF. The rearrangement uses TRBV7-9 and TRBJ1-4; possible D gene TRBD1, 5 bases. V lost 4 bases, J lost 7 bases, and 10 bases lay in between. Germline V CDR1 and CDR2: SEHNR, FQNEAQ (reference sequence). CDR3 length equals 13 residues. Full variable domain (rest looked up from reference TRBV7-9 and TRBJ1-4): DTGVSQNPRHKITKRGQNVTFRCDPISEHNRLYWYRQTLGQGPEFLTYFQNEAQLEKSRLLSDRFSAERPKGSFSTLEIQRTEQGDSAMYLCASSSAGVEKLFFGSGTQLSVL.

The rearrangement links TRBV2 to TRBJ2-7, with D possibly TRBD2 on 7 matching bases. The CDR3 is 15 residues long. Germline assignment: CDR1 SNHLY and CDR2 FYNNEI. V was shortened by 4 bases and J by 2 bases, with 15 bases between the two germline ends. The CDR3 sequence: CASSGGGDTPYEQYF. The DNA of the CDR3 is TGTGCCAGCAGTGGGGGAGGGGACACCCCCTACGAGCAGTACTTC.

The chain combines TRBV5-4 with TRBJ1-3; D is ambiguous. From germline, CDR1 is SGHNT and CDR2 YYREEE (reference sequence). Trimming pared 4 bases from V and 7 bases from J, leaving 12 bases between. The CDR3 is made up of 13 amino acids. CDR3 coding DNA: TGTGCCAGCAGCCCCGGCGCGGGGAACACCATATATTTT. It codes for CASSPGAGNTIYF.

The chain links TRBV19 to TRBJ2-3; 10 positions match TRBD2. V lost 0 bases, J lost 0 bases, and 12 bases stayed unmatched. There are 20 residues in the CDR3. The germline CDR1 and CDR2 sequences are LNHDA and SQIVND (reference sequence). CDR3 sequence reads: CASSIDRTGTSGVSTDTQYF. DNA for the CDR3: TGTGCCAGTAGTATAGATCGGACAGGAACTAGCGGGGTAAGCACAGATACGCAGTATTTT.

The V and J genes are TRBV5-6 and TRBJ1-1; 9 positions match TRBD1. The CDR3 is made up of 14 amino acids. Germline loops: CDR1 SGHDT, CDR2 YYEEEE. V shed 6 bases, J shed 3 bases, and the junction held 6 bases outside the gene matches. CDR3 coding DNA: TGTGCCAGCACCTGGGACAGGGTGGACACTGAAGCTTTCTTT. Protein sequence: CASTWDRVDTEAFF.

The CDR3 region is CASSIGGSTEAFF. The CDR3 DNA follows: TGTGCCAGCAGCATAGGGGGATCCACTGAAGCTTTCTTT. The V call is TRBV27, the J call TRBJ1-1, with D perhaps TRBD1 (6 bases). Trimming took off 6 bases at V and 4 bases at J, with 12 bases between the two ends. The CDR3 spans 13 residues. Germline assignment: CDR1 MNHEY and CDR2 SMNVEV (reference sequence).

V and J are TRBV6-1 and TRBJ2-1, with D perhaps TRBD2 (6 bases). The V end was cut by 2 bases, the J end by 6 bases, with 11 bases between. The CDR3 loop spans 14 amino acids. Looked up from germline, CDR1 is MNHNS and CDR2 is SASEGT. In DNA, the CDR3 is TGTGCCAGCAGTGAATTGATAGCGGTCAATGAGCAGTTCTTC. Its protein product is CASSELIAVNEQFF.

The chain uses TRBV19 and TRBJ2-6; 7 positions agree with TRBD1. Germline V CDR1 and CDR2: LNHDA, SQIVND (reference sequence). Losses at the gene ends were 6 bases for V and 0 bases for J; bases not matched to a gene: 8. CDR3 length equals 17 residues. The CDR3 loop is CASSSTGSPSGANVLTF. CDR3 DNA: TGTGCCAGTAGCTCGACAGGGTCACCCTCTGGGGCCAACGTCCTGACTTTC. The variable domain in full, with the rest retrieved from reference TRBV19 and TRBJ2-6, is DGGITQSPKYLFRKEGQNVTLSCEQNLNHDAMYWYRQDPGQGLRLIYYSQIVNDFQKGDIAEGYSVSREKKESFPLTVTSAQKNPTAFYLCASSSTGSPSGANVLTFGAGSRLTVL.